Listed below are T cell receptor beta chains from one sample, sequenced in a study of blood T cell repertoires in COVID-19. TCRdb's copy holds only in-frame clones and misses some; the assay was immunoSEQ multiplex PCR. This table has 75,000 to 100,000 clones, around 72% appearing once. Material: peripheral blood. All receptors derive from a man between 70 and 80 years old with acute or convalescent COVID-19. CDR3s include the opening cysteine and the closing phenylalanine or tryptophan. The D gene is left open where the match is weak. The listing skips clone size in some rows; elsewhere it reads once, few, many or a size class.

V gene: TRBV7-3; D gene: -; clone size: once; J gene: TRBJ1-2; CDR3 protein: CASSPTGGIEHGYTF; CDR3 DNA: TGTGCCAGCAGCCCAACGGGGGGTATTGAACATGGCTACACCTTC
V gene: TRBV5-6; D gene: TRBD1; clone size: -; J gene: TRBJ2-4; CDR3 protein: CASSVDRVGDIQYF; CDR3 DNA: TGTGCCAGCAGCGTCGACAGGGTTGGGGACATTCAGTACTTC
V gene: TRBV24-1; D gene: TRBD2; clone size: -; J gene: TRBJ2-5; CDR3 protein: CATRDGLAGETQYF; CDR3 DNA: TGTGCCACCAGGGATGGACTAGCTGGCGAGACCCAGTACTTC
V gene: TRBV24-1; D gene: -; clone size: -; J gene: TRBJ2-3; CDR3 protein: CATSDTRTVYTQYF; CDR3 DNA: TGTGCCACCAGTGATACCCGGACTGTATATACGCAGTATTTT
V gene: TRBV5-4; D gene: TRBD1; clone size: few; J gene: TRBJ2-4; CDR3 protein: CASSLAGQGRAKNIQYF; CDR3 DNA: TGTGCCAGCAGCTTGGCCGGACAGGGGCGAGCCAAAAACATTCAGTACTTC
V gene: TRBV7-2; D gene: TRBD2; clone size: -; J gene: TRBJ2-7; CDR3 protein: CASSLAGGLYEQYF; CDR3 DNA: TGTGCCAGCAGCTTAGCGGGAGGGCTCTACGAGCAGTACTTC
V gene: TRBV5-1; D gene: TRBD2; clone size: -; J gene: TRBJ2-3; CDR3 protein: CASRPWTSGSTDTQYF; CDR3 DNA: TGCGCCAGCAGACCCTGGACTAGCGGGAGCACAGATACGCAGTATTTT
V gene: TRBV18; D gene: TRBD2; clone size: -; J gene: TRBJ2-2; CDR3 protein: CASSETSGKAGELFF; CDR3 DNA: TGTGCCAGCTCCGAGACTAGCGGGAAGGCCGGGGAGCTGTTTTTT
V gene: TRBV7-6; D gene: TRBD2; clone size: -; J gene: TRBJ2-7; CDR3 protein: CASSLTGTSGYEQYF; CDR3 DNA: TGTGCCAGCAGCCTCACCGGGACTAGCGGATACGAGCAGTACTTC
V gene: TRBV29-1; D gene: -; clone size: -; J gene: TRBJ2-5; CDR3 protein: CSVEKTPQETQYF; CDR3 DNA: TGCAGCGTTGAGAAGACACCCCAAGAGACCCAGTACTTC
V gene: TRBV7-2; D gene: -; clone size: -; J gene: TRBJ1-2; CDR3 protein: CASSLDSIFYGYTF; CDR3 DNA: TGTGCCAGCAGCTTAGACAGCATCTTCTATGGCTACACCTTC
V gene: TRBV6-5; D gene: -; clone size: -; J gene: TRBJ1-5; CDR3 protein: CASSYSSGGNQPQHF; CDR3 DNA: TGTGCCAGCAGTTACTCGAGCGGGGGTAATCAGCCCCAGCATTTT
V gene: TRBV4-1; D gene: -; clone size: -; J gene: TRBJ2-1; CDR3 protein: CASRLGRGNEQFF; CDR3 DNA: TGCGCCAGCAGGCTAGGTCGTGGGAATGAGCAGTTCTTC
V gene: TRBV6-6; D gene: TRBD1; clone size: -; J gene: TRBJ1-2; CDR3 protein: CATQPGRGRGYTF; CDR3 DNA: TGTGCCACCCAACCGGGAAGGGGGCGAGGCTACACCTTC
V gene: TRBV7-8; D gene: TRBD2; clone size: -; J gene: TRBJ2-3; CDR3 protein: CASSLRREGGDTQYF; CDR3 DNA: TGTGCCAGCAGCTTAAGGCGGGAGGGAGGAGATACGCAGTATTTT
V gene: TRBV2; D gene: -; clone size: few; J gene: TRBJ1-1; CDR3 protein: CASSDGGAPNTEAFF; CDR3 DNA: TGTGCCAGCAGTGATGGGGGGGCCCCGAACACTGAAGCTTTCTTT
V gene: TRBV29-1; D gene: -; clone size: -; J gene: TRBJ2-7; CDR3 protein: CRSWGLGAEQYF; CDR3 DNA: TGCAGGTCTTGGGGGCTAGGGGCCGAGCAGTACTTC
V gene: TRBV29-1; D gene: -; clone size: -; J gene: TRBJ1-2; CDR3 protein: CSVNWQEGYRMGPTYTF; CDR3 DNA: TGCAGCGTTAACTGGCAGGAGGGATACCGGATGGGGCCCACATACACCTTC
V gene: TRBV27; D gene: -; clone size: -; J gene: TRBJ1-2; CDR3 protein: CASSPRRGNYGYTF; CDR3 DNA: TGTGCCAGCAGTCCCCGCCGAGGGAACTATGGCTACACCTTC
V gene: TRBV10-3; D gene: TRBD1; clone size: -; J gene: TRBJ1-6; CDR3 protein: CAISDSQGAYSPLHF; CDR3 DNA: TGTGCCATCAGTGACTCACAGGGGGCGTATTCACCCCTCCACTTT